Here is one T cell receptor (beta chain) with its context. The entry originates in a study of blood T cell repertoires in COVID-19. For the study at large: Sites across the United States, Italy and Spain contributed samples from acute and convalescent COVID-19.

Data came from immunoSEQ multiplex PCR; TCRdb stores just in-frame clones and leaves some out. The sample has 200,000 to 250,000 clones; roughly 80% are singletons. V shed 4 bases and J shed 5 bases, with 9 bases lying between them. The CDR3 spans 13 residues. Germline V gives CDR1 LGHDT, CDR2 YNNKEL (reference sequence). Sequenced sample: peripheral blood. The source is a human donor in a cohort sampled during active COVID-19. The chain has TRBV3-1 (or the pseudogene TRBV3-2) and TRBJ2-1; perhaps TRBD2 as D (6 bases). CDR3 nucleotides: TGTGCCAGCAGCCGCGTAGCGGACAATGAGCAGTTCTTC. Amino acids: CASSRVADNEQFF.